These 18 T cell receptor beta chains were all obtained from the same sample, sequenced in a study of blood T cells in healthy people across ages. A second PCR, run for about 7 to 11 cycles, used a sample-barcoded 5' primer plus a J-beta primer mix. TCRdb re-called the 5' RACE reads through MiXCR, storing one row per CDR3 protein. This sample has 1.6 million or so distinct CDR3 sequences; about 35% occur once, and the top ten carry around 10%. The sequencing sample was made of blood. The receptors derive from a woman in her thirties in good health.

This chain connects TRBV30 to TRBJ1-5; no clear D. The CDR3 totals 13 residues. The V gene's germline CDR1 is GTSNPN and CDR2 SVGIG (reference sequence). The germline V and J ends were trimmed by 3 bases and 7 bases, with 13 bases remaining between them. The CDR3 DNA reads as TGTGCCTGGAGCCCGGAGAGGCGCCAGCCCCAGCATTTT. Encoded protein: CAWSPERRQPQHF.

This clonotype was seen more than once but under ten times. The chain has TRBV4-1 and TRBJ2-5; no reliable D call. This CDR3 spans 13 amino acids. The germline V gene has CDR1 MGHRA and CDR2 YSYEKL. The V end was cut by 6 bases, the J end by 5 bases, with 13 bases between. The CDR3 DNA reads TGCGCCAGCAGTCCCCGGGCGGTGGAGACCCAGTACTTC. This encodes CASSPRAVETQYF.

The chain has TRBV29-1 and TRBJ2-2, with 8 bases matching TRBD1. This CDR3 comprises 15 residues. V gave up 5 bases and J gave up 4 bases; unmatched junction bases: 9. CDR1 and CDR2 (germline): SQVTM, ANQGSEA. The CDR3 bases are TGCAGCGTTTCATCTCTTACAGGGGGCACCGGGGAGCTGTTTTTT. As protein: CSVSSLTGGTGELFF.

The chain recombines TRBV29-1 with TRBJ2-7; D not certain. Germline CDR1 and CDR2: SQVTM and ANQGSEA. Trimming took 6 bases from V and 6 from J, leaving 15 bases between them. The CDR3 is made up of 12 amino acids. For the CDR3, the DNA is TGCAGCGTGGACCGAGGTGAACCCGAGCAGTACTTC. Amino acids: CSVDRGEPEQYF.

The V call is TRBV5-6, the J call TRBJ2-4, with D maybe TRBD2 (6 bases). The closer fit of TRBJ2-7 to the DNA end suggests the J call may be wrong. Per germline, CDR1 SGHDT and CDR2 YYEEEE. The CDR3 covers 14 residues. The CDR3 reads CASSSSSMGGEQYF. The CDR3 nucleotides read TGTGCCAGCAGCTCCTCCTCCATGGGGGGCGAGCAGTACTTC.

The chain has TRBV7-2 and TRBJ2-7; possibly TRBD2 for D (5 bases). V was trimmed by 1 base and J by 4 bases, leaving 11 bases between them. This CDR3 contains 14 residues. Germline V gene lookup returns CDR1 SGHTA and CDR2 FQGNSA. CDR3 sequence: CASSLVNGEYEQYF. The CDR3 DNA reads as TGTGCCAGCAGCTTAGTTAACGGGGAGTACGAGCAGTACTTC.

This clonotype was counted once. A single base separates this from a much larger clone, so it may be a read error. Without the conserved terminal phenylalanine or tryptophan, this CDR3 likely stems from a read error. This chain joins TRBV20-1 and TRBJ2-1; D is possibly TRBD2 (6 bases). The CDR3 runs to 16 residues. Germline CDR1 is DFQATT and CDR2 is SNEGSKA (reference sequence). V lost 6 bases and J 0 bases, leaving 18 bases between the germline ends. The CDR3 loop is CSAQDETRGSYNEQFC. CDR3 nucleotide sequence: TGCAGTGCCCAGGATGAGACTAGAGGCTCCTACAATGAGCAGTTCTGC.

The J gene is TRBJ2-6, the V gene TRBV7-8; tentatively, D is TRBD1 (7 bases). The CDR3 spans 17 residues. CDR1 is SGHVS and CDR2 is FQNEAQ in the germline V gene. V was cut by 5 bases and J by 3 bases, with 17 bases left in between. The CDR3 reads CASSLKGGGFGANVLTF. CDR3 sequence (DNA): TGTGCCAGCAGCCTCAAAGGAGGGGGCTTTGGGGCCAACGTCCTGACTTTC.

This clonotype came up a few times. The rearrangement joins TRBV20-1 to TRBJ2-7; 7 bases align to TRBD1. The CDR3 contains 13 residues. CDR1 is DFQATT, CDR2 SNEGSKA, per germline (reference sequence). V gave up 5 bases and J gave up 0 bases; unmatched junction bases: 4. DNA for the CDR3: TGCAGTGCTGCCGGGACAGCCTCCTACGAGCAGTACTTC. It translates to CSAAGTASYEQYF.

V is TRBV7-9 and J is TRBJ1-2; D is unclear. CDR3 length: 12 amino acids. The germline V gene encodes CDR1 SEHNR and CDR2 FQNEAQ (reference sequence). Between the trimmed V and J ends, which lost 2 bases and 8 bases, there was a span of 9 bases. The CDR3 DNA follows: TGTGCCAGCAGCTTAAGGCCTTGGGGCTACACCTTC. The encoded protein is CASSLRPWGYTF.

This clonotype was detected ten times or more. The chain recombines TRBV9 with TRBJ2-1, with D unclear. Germline CDR1 SGDLS, CDR2 YYNGEE. The ends were cut back, 0 bases at V and 7 bases at J, with 5 bases in the middle. This CDR3 spans 12 amino acids. The CDR3 nucleotides read TGTGCCAGCAGCGTAGCCGGGAATGAGCAGTTCTTC. It translates to CASSVAGNEQFF. The full variable domain, its missing parts supplied by reference TRBV9 and TRBJ2-1, is DSGVTQTPKHLITATGQRVTLRCSPRSGDLSVYWYQQSLDQGLQFLIQYYNGEERAKGNILERFSAQQFPDLHSELNLSSLELGDSALYFCASSVAGNEQFFGPGTRLTVL.

The J gene is TRBJ2-6, the V gene TRBV5-1; a possible D gene is TRBD1 (8 bases). The CDR3 contains 17 residues. Trimming took off 5 bases at V and 1 base at J, with 16 bases between the two ends. Germline V gives CDR1 SGHRS, CDR2 YFSETQ. CDR3 nucleotide sequence: TGCGCCAGCAGAACAGGGGGGGTTGGATCTGGGGCCAACGTCCTGACTTTC. Translating gives CASRTGGVGSGANVLTF.

The V call is TRBV28, the J call TRBJ2-1; D uncertain. Trimming shortened V by 5 bases and J by 4 bases, and 18 bases separated the two germline ends. Looked up from germline, CDR1 is MDHEN and CDR2 is SYDVKM. CDR3 length: 16 residues. CDR3 nucleotides: TGTGCCAGCAGTACTAAAGCCGCAGAAAGTTACAATGAGCAGTTCTTC. This codes for CASSTKAAESYNEQFF.

This clonotype was seen at least ten times. The chain carries TRBV20-1 and TRBJ2-7, with D unresolved. The CDR3 runs to 13 residues. Germline loops: CDR1 DFQATT, CDR2 SNEGSKA (reference sequence). Trimming left V 3 bases short and J 2 bases short, with 11 bases between. The CDR3, as DNA: TGCAGTGCTAGGGAGACTTTCCCCTACGAGCAGTACTTC. Amino acid sequence: CSARETFPYEQYF.

For this clonotype: This may stem from a read error, because a much larger clone lies one nucleotide away. The CDR3 DNA sequence: TGTGCCATCAGTGGAGGACGGGGAAAGGGCACAGATACGCAGTATTTT. Protein: CAISGGRGKGTDTQYF. The chain uses TRBV10-3 and TRBJ2-3; a possible D gene is TRBD2 (5 bases). Germline CDR1 is ENHRY and CDR2 is SYGVKD. The CDR3 sequence is 16 residues long. Trimming left V 4 bases short and J 1 base short, with 15 bases between.

This clonotype was detected a few times. V and J are TRBV7-2 and TRBJ2-3; 14 bases line up with TRBD2. Germline CDR1 is SGHTA and CDR2 is FQGNSA. Trimming took 4 bases from V and 5 from J; bases not matched to a gene: 5. This CDR3 comprises 16 residues. CDR3: CASSSGLAGVGDTQYF. In DNA form, the CDR3 reads TGTGCCAGCAGCTCGGGACTAGCGGGGGTCGGAGATACGCAGTATTTT.

This clonotype was recorded a few times. The V gene is TRBV20-1, the J gene TRBJ2-7; TRBD1 matches 11 bases. V was pared by 3 bases and J by 0 bases, with 4 bases of the junction left unmatched. This CDR3 has 15 amino acids. Germline V gene data show CDR1 as DFQATT and CDR2 as SNEGSKA (reference sequence). CDR3 sequence: CSASLGTGGSYEQYF. In DNA form, the CDR3 reads TGCAGTGCTAGCCTCGGGACAGGGGGCTCCTACGAGCAGTACTTC.

In this sample, this clonotype turned up a few times. The chain uses TRBV4-1 and TRBJ2-7; D gene uncertain. The CDR3 loop spans 14 amino acids. V was trimmed by 2 bases and J by 7 bases, leaving 15 bases between them. The germline CDR1 and CDR2 sequences are MGHRA and YSYEKL. In DNA, the CDR3 is TGCGCCAGCAGCCAACTGACCTATTTGAGGGAGCAGTACTTC. Amino acids: CASSQLTYLREQYF.